The present TCR beta chain was sequenced within a study of T cells in localized non-small cell lung cancer (dated by TCRdb to the early 2020s). Background on the whole study: T cell repertoires of more than 200 early-stage NSCLC patients were analyzed, with tumors being compared against uninvolved tumor-adjacent lungs. The cohort comprised 236 treatment-naïve NSCLC patients with resected, localized lung tumors. The mean age of the NSCLC patients was around 65 years, with 120 to 150 men and 95 to 110 women.

The immunoSEQ Assay was used to sequence TCR beta CDR3 regions from DNA. Regarding the original processing steps: T cell density was computed as TCR beta template counts normalized to usable DNA estimated by amplifying housekeeping genes. Richness was estimated using the preseqR package, with extrapolation to 400,000 templates for PBMC samples and to 120,000 templates for tissue samples. Clonality was taken to be one minus Pielou's evenness. Tissue-enriched TCRs were identified by differential abundance testing using productive amino-acid clonotypes, minimum total count 5 and alpha 0.1. The Jaccard Index and the Morisita Overlap Index were used to measure how much the repertoires overlapped between compartments. TCR beta CDR3s were clustered by GLIPH together with public tetramer-defined viral CDR3s, and at least three viral sequences plus V-gene enrichment were required for viral motifs. What TCRdb holds here is the immuneACCESS table cut down to in-frame rearrangements. Part of the clones is not present; checked against another copy, under half of the missing clones reflect an unresolved V gene, and the others are unexplained. V and J calls and clone size come straight from that table; D and trimming were deduced from the DNA. This sample holds 50,000 to 65,000 clones; around 81% were observed only once. The biggest ten clones account for roughly 4.8% of the sample.

CDR3 length: 14 amino acids, cysteine to phenylalanine. Of all the DNA, just the CDR3 is kept, 42 bases in frame from base 1. The junction shows trimming of 3 bases on V and 2 bases on J, plus 10 bases between the germline ends. CDR1 is given as MNHEY and CDR2 as SMNVEV, both from the germline V gene (reference sequence). Summary of the overall study and its limitations: Longer overall survival was associated with higher blood T cell density, whereas shorter survival was associated with higher adjacent-lung clonality. Uninvolved tumor-adjacent lung showed the highest T cell clonality, higher than tumor, which suggests more focused antigenic responses in the uninvolved tumor-adjacent lung. Because multi-region sequencing of the tumors was not done, intratumor heterogeneity could not be ruled out. A median of roughly 58 of the top 100 tumor clones were detected in paired uninvolved adjacent lung, and 28 of these tumor clones were also found among the top 100 clones of the paired uninvolved adjacent lung. Because the study design was exploratory, TCR variables were selected using unadjusted p-values without false-discovery rate correction.

As concerns this clone: Its antigen is currently not known. Nothing much larger sits one base from this clone, and base qualities are not available.

At diagnosis, tumor, uninvolved tumor-adjacent lung and peripheral blood were collected and then preserved as a mix of FFPE and fresh-frozen material. For TCR repertoire profiling, blood samples were analyzed in the form of peripheral blood mononuclear cells. The receptor was isolated from a man aged 40 to 69 with stage II lung adenocarcinoma. Specimen: PBMCs, collected before any cancer treatment. The chain is assembled from TRBV27 and TRBJ2-5; perhaps TRBD2 is the D gene, with 6 bases matching. The nucleotide sequence reads TGTGCCAGCAGTTTCCCTAGCGCTCAAGAGACCCAGTACTTC. This codes for CASSFPSAQETQYF.